The TCR beta chain under discussion was sequenced for a study of blood T cell repertoires in COVID-19. V shed 1 base and J 3 bases; nucleotides not matched to a gene: 5. The CDR3 spans 15 residues. Germline V gene data show CDR1 as SGHTA and CDR2 as FQGNSA. Data came from immunoSEQ multiplex PCR; TCRdb stores just in-frame clones and leaves some out. The sample includes about 250,000 clones, almost 85% of them seen just once. This clonotype was sampled from a woman between 50 and 59 years old with acute COVID-19. The sample taken for sequencing was PBMCs or T cells enriched from blood (not recorded which). This sequence joins TRBV7-2 and TRBJ1-2; 7 nucleotides align to TRBD1. CDR3 bases: TGTGCCAGCAGCTTAGATGTGGGGACAGACTATGGCTACACCTTC. Its protein is CASSLDVGTDYGYTF.